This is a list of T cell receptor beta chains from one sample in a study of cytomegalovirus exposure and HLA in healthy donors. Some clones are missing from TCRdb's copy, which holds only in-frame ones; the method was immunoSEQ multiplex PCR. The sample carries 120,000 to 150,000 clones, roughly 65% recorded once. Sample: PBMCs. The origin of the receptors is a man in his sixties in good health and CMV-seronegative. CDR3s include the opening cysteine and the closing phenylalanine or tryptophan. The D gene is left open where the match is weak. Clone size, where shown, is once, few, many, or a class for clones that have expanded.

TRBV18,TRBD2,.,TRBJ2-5,TGTGCCAGCTCACCCGATACGAGACTAGCGGAAGAGACCCAGTACTTC,CASSPDTRLAEETQYF
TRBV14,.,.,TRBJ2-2,TGTGCCAGCAGCCGACATCGGGAGCACACCGGGGAGCTGTTTTTT,CASSRHREHTGELFF
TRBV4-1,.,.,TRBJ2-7,TGCGCCAGCAGCCAAGATGAGGCAGCTCGGGAGCAGTACTTC,CASSQDEAAREQYF
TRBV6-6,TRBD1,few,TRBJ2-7,TGTGCCAGCAGTTCGCAGGGGACCAGCGCAGGGGGCGAGCAGTACTTC,CASSSQGTSAGGEQYF
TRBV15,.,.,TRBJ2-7,TGTGCCACCAGCAGAGATTCCGTAACCTACGAGCAGTACTTC,CATSRDSVTYEQYF
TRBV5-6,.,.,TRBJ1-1,TGTGCCAGCAGCTTCTACAGGAACACTGAAGCTTTCTTT,CASSFYRNTEAFF
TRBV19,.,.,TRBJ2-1,TGTGCCAGTAGTATCCCCCTACCGGGGAATGAGCAGTTCTTC,CASSIPLPGNEQFF
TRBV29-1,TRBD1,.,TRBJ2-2,TGCAGCGTGGCACCCGGGACAGGGGACACCGGGGAGCTGTTTTTT,CSVAPGTGDTGELFF
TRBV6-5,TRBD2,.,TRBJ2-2,TGTGCCAGCAGTTACTCGAGGCGGGAGTTAGCCGGGGAGCTGTTTTTT,CASSYSRRELAGELFF
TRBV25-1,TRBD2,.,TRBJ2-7,TGTGCCAGCAGTTCTACGCTAGCGGGAACCTACGAGCAGTACTTC,CASSSTLAGTYEQYF
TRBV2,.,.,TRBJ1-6,TGTGCCAGCAGTTACGCTAAGGGCCAGGGGTTTAATTCACCCCTCCACTTT,CASSYAKGQGFNSPLHF
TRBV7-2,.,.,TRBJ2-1,TGTGCCAGCAGCTTACGGGTCCCCTACAATGAGCAGTTCTTC,CASSLRVPYNEQFF
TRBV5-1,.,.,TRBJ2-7,TGCGCCAGCAGCCCGCTGGCAGAGACTAGCTCCTACGAGCAGTACTTC,CASSPLAETSSYEQYF
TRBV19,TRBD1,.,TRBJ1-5,TGTGCCAGTAGTATATGGCAGGGGGAAGGGGGCAATCAGCCCCAGCATTTT,CASSIWQGEGGNQPQHF
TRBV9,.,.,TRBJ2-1,TGTGCCAGCAGCCTCCAGGCGTCCTACAATGAGCAGTTCTTC,CASSLQASYNEQFF
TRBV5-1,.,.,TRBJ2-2,TGCGCCAGCAGCTTGGCGGTCGGTAACACCGGGGAGCTGTTTTTT,CASSLAVGNTGELFF
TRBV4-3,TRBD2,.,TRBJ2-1,TGCGCCAGCAGCCAAGGCGCGGCGGGAGAATCCTACAATGAGCAGTTCTTC,CASSQGAAGESYNEQFF
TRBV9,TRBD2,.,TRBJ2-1,TGTGCCAGCAGCCCAACCCCTAGCGGGGCCTACAATGAGCAGTTCTTC,CASSPTPSGAYNEQFF
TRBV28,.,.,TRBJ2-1,TGTGCCAGCTGGAGGCGGGAAGACGGAGAAAGTGAGCAGTTCTTC,CASWRREDGESEQFF
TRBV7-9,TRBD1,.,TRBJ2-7,TGTGCCAGCAGCTTAAGTCCCAGACAGGGGGTGTACGAGCAGTACTTC,CASSLSPRQGVYEQYF
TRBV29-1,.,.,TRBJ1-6,TGCAGCGTTGGGACAGCTAATTCACCCCTCCACTTT,CSVGTANSPLHF
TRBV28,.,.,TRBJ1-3,TGTGCCAGCAGGGCACAGGGATACTCTGGAAACACCATATATTTT,CASRAQGYSGNTIYF
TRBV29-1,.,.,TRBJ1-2,TGCAGCGTTCTGGGAGGGCCAGGCTACACCTTC,CSVLGGPGYTF
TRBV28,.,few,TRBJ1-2,TGTGCCAGCAGATCGGACTATGGCTACACCTTC,CASRSDYGYTF
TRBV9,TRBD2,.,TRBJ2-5,TGTGCCAGCAGCGTTGGGACTAGCGGGGAGACCCAGTACTTC,CASSVGTSGETQYF
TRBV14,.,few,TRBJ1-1,TGTGCCAGCAGCCAACATTTGAACACTGAAGCTTTCTTT,CASSQHLNTEAFF
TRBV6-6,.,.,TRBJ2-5,TGTGCCAGCAGTACCCGAAGAGGCGCGGAGACCCAGTACTTC,CASSTRRGAETQYF
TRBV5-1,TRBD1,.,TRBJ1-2,TGCGCCAGCAGCGTACAGGGGGCGCAGGAATATGGCTACACCTTC,CASSVQGAQEYGYTF
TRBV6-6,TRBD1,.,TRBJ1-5,TGTGCCAGTAAGACCGGGACAGGGATCGACAATCAGCCCCAGCATTTT,CASKTGTGIDNQPQHF
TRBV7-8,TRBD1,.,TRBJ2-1,TGTGCCAGCAGCTTCCCGGGACAGGGAAGCAATGAGCAGTTCTTC,CASSFPGQGSNEQFF
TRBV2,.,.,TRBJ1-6,TGTGCCAGCAGTGGGACAGCCAGCTCCTATAATTCACCCCTCCACTTT,CASSGTASSYNSPLHF
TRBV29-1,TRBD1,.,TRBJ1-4,TGCAGCGTCACACCCGGGACAGCGAATGAAAAACTGTTTTTT,CSVTPGTANEKLFF